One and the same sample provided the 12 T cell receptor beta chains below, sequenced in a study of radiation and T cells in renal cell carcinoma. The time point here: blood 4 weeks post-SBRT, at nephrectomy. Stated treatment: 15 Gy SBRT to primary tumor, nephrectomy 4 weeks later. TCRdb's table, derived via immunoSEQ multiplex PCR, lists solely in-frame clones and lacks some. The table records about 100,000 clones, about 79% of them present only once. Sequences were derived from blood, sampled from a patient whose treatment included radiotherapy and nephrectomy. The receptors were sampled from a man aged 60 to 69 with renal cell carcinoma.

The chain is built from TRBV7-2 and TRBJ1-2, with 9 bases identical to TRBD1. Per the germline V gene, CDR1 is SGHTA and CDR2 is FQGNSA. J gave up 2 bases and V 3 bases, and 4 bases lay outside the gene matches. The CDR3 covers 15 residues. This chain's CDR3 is CASSFTGGANYGYTF. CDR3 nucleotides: TGTGCCAGCAGCTTTACAGGGGGCGCAAACTATGGCTACACCTTC.

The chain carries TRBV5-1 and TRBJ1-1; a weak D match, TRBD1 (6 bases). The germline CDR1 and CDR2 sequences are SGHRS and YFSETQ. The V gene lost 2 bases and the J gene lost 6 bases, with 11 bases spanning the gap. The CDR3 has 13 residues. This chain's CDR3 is CASSFRGIPEAFF. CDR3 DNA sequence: TGCGCCAGCAGCTTTAGGGGGATCCCTGAAGCTTTCTTT.

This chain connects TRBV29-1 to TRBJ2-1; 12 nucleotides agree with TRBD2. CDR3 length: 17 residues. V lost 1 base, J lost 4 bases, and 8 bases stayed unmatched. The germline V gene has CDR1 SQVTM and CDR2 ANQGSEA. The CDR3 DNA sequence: TGCAGCGTTGAAGCCCTCTTACTAGCGGGAGGTTACAATGAGCAGTTCTTC. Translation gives CSVEALLLAGGYNEQFF.

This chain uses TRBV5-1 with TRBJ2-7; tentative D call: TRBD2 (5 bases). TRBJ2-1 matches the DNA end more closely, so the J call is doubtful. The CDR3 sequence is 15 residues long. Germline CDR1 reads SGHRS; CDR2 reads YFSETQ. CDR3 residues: CASSPRPSGYNEQFF. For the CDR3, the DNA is TGCGCCAGCAGCCCGCGGCCCAGCGGCTACAATGAGCAGTTCTTC.

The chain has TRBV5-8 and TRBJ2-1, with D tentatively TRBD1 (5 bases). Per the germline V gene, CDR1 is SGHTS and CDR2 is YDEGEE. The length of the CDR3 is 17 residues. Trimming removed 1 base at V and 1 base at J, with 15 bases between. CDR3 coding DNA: TGTGCCAGCAGCTTGATGTTCGATGGGGCTTCCTACAATGAGCAGTTCTTC. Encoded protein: CASSLMFDGASYNEQFF.

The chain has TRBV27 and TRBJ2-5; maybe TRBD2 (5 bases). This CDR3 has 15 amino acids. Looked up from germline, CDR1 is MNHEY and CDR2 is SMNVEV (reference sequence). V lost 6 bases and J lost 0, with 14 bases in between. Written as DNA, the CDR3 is TGTGCCAGCAGCAACCCCGGGATCTACCAAGAGACCCAGTACTTC. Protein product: CASSNPGIYQETQYF.

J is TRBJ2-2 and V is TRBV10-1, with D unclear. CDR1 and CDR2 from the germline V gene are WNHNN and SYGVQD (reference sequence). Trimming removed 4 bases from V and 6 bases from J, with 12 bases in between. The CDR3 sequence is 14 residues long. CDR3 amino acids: CASSANGIPGELFF. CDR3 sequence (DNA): TGCGCCAGCAGTGCTAACGGAATCCCCGGGGAGCTGTTTTTT.

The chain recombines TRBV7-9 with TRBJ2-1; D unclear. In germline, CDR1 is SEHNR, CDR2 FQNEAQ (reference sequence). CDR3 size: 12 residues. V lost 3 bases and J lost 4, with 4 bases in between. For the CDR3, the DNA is TGTGCCAGCAGCTTCGAGTACAATGAGCAGTTCTTC. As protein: CASSFEYNEQFF.

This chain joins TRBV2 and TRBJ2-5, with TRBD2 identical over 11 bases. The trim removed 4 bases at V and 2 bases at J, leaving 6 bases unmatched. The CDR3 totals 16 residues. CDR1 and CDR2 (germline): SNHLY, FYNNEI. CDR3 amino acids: CASSVDSGRGQETQYF. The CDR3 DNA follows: TGTGCCAGCAGTGTCGATAGCGGGAGGGGGCAAGAGACCCAGTACTTC.

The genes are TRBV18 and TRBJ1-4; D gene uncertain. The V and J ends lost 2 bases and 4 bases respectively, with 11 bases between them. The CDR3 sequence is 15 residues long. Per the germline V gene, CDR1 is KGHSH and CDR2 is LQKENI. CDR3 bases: TGTGCCAGCTCACCAACAAAACAGTTTAATGAAAAACTGTTTTTT. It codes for CASSPTKQFNEKLFF. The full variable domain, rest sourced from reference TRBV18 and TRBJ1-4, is NAGVMQNPRHLVRRRGQEARLRCSPMKGHSHVYWYRQLPEEGLKFMVYLQKENIIDESGMPKERFSAEFPKEGPSILRIQQVVRGDSAAYFCASSPTKQFNEKLFFGSGTQLSVL.

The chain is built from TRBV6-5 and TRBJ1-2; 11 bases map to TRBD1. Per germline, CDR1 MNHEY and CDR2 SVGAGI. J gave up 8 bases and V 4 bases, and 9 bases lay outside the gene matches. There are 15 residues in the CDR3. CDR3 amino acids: CASSFTDRGRGGYTF. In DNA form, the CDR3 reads TGTGCCAGCAGTTTTACGGACAGGGGGCGAGGCGGCTACACCTTC.

The CDR3: CASSPTDWNQETQYF. The CDR3 DNA follows: TGCGCCAGCAGCCCAACGGACTGGAACCAAGAGACCCAGTACTTC. The chain uses TRBV5-1 and TRBJ2-5; tentatively, D is TRBD2 (5 bases). Per germline, CDR1 SGHRS and CDR2 YFSETQ. The CDR3 sequence is 15 residues long. V lost 4 bases, J lost 0 bases, and 13 bases lay in between.